A few counts support the clone carrying this T cell receptor (beta chain). What it recognizes is unknown. The data were taken from a study of T-cell memory formation after mild COVID-19. Study-wide context: TCR clusters largely stayed donor specific. Findings of the study overall: What remained unconfirmed was the SARS-CoV-2 specificity of second-wave clones peaking on day 37. Day 15 to 85 contracting clones showed balanced CD4/CD8; later expanders leaned CD4+.

TCRdb itself ran the 5' RACE reads through MiXCR, one entry per CDR3 protein. In the table there are 210,000 or so distinct CDR3 sequences, more than 25% of which are singletons. The V gene end was trimmed by 6 bases and the J gene end by 5 bases; junction bases not matched to a gene: 8. This CDR3 spans 14 amino acids. The chain links TRBV12-3 or TRBV12-4 to TRBJ1-1; TRBD1 agrees at 8 bases. Specimen: PBMCs or a T cell subset sorted from them (not recorded which). The receptor was derived from an adult woman who had mild COVID-19 (a few samples of this study predate the infection). Cell type and time point are not known. CDR3: CASRAGGAGTEAFF. In nucleotides, the CDR3 is TGTGCCAGCAGGGCAGGGGGCGCGGGGACTGAAGCTTTCTTT.